This T cell receptor beta chain comes out of a study of shared clonotypes between healthy human individuals (dated by TCRdb to about 2020). With regard to the full study: A couple of women and three men aged 18 to 49 years were included in the cohort. For each donor, CD4 naive and CD4 memory were each given three plates, CD8 naive was given two plates, and CD8 memory was given one plate. Blood TCR repertoires of a handful of healthy adults were deeply sequenced to estimate repertoire size and the extent of clonotype sharing between individuals. To increase sequencing depth and limit assay-specific biases, different laboratories used diverse techniques to prepare libraries and sequence TCR repertoires. Between about 0.94 and 10 billion PBMCs per donor were obtained by leukapheresis. The study at large found these results: Estimated clonotype richness was generally larger for naive than for memory subsets. The small number of donors limited the genetic and exposure-history diversity represented. Only blood was sampled, and tissue TCR repertoires likely differ from those in blood. Compared with non-shared clonotypes, the clonotypes found in all four sorted-subset donors had higher generation probabilities. Pairwise subsampling led to the expectation that sequencing depth would affect the degree of clonotype sharing among donors. When four donors were compared, the shared fraction of clonotypes was approximately 5% for naive CD4, roughly 3.3% for naive CD8, 2% to 2.5% for memory CD4, and roughly 0.43% for memory CD8. Incomplete sequencing was indicated by rarefaction of sorted-subset datasets, despite the large sequencing depth.

The CDR3 has 17 amino acids, counting the end cysteine and phenylalanine. The read is trimmed to its CDR3 DNA, 51 bases read in frame from base 1. Deletion took 5 bases off V and 2 bases off J, with a span of 21 bases between the germline ends. CDR1 and CDR2 were assigned from the germline V gene as SGHRS and YFSETQ. Using the deep immunoSEQ assay, TCR CDR3 regions were amplified from genomic DNA by multiplex PCR. Genomic DNA extracted from each cell subset was distributed evenly over all wells of several immunoSEQ 96-well plates, and each plate served as one replicate. For sorted subsets, each replicate PCR was loaded with 200 ng genomic DNA, equivalent to 30,000 or so T cell genomes. The purified libraries were quantified using a Qubit 3.0 fluorometer, sized with a Bioanalyzer 2100, and then quantified again using the KAPA Library Quantification kit. Every immunoSEQ 96-well plate was sequenced on a dedicated single-read 150-cycle Illumina NextSeq 550 flow cell. The study's own analysis went as follows. Because only junctional sequences without quality scores were contained in the immunoSEQ output, filtering matching that applied to full-length reads could not be performed. Sequences were annotated with PyIR, a Python wrapper for IgBLAST v1.9, using IMGT germline references to assign V/J genes and CDR3. Any read was removed if the V/J assignment was weak (E-value above 1e-6), the CDR3 was missing, or the read contained stop codons, out-of-frame junctions, or ambiguous translated residues. A V3J clonotype was defined by an identical inferred V gene, J gene, and CDR3 amino acid sequence. To compute the percentage overlap between repertoires, the number of shared unique clonotypes was divided by the size of the smaller repertoire. RTK rarefaction, the Chao1 estimator, and Recon v2.1 estimates of unobserved clonotypes were used to assess repertoire richness. Generation probabilities were computed with OLGA for all TCRbeta clonotypes obtained by the gDNA method from several donors. What TCRdb holds here is the immuneACCESS table cut down to in-frame rearrangements. Part of the clones is not present; checked against another copy, under half of the missing clones reflect an unresolved V gene, and the others are unexplained. The DNA gave D and trimming, while V, J and clone size come from that table. For this sample the table gives fewer than 850,000 clones, of which 90% were detected only once. Approximately 35% of the sample goes to the ten largest clones.

Donors were healthy HIV-negative adults with no recently reported acute infections or vaccinations. Every donor was a Caucasian adult residing in Nashville, Tennessee, USA. The CD8 memory samples were a combination of magnetically selected CD45RO+ cells and CCR7-negative CD45RA+ effector memory (TemRA) cells. Blood was collected by leukapheresis, and PBMCs were isolated by Ficoll-Histopaque density gradient centrifugation and then cryopreserved in liquid nitrogen vapor phase. Analytical flow cytometry was used to check the purity and quantity of every magnetically sorted T cell population. Genomic DNA was isolated from every sorted fraction and measured by UV absorbance on a Nanodrop 2000c. A remark on this clone: The specificity of this receptor is unknown. Nothing much larger sits one base from this clone, and base qualities are not available.

The V gene is TRBV5-1 and the J gene is TRBJ2-3; the D gene identity is not certain. The TCR originated in a man aged 18-30 years in good health. Some clones in this sample may be carry-over from other donors' samples. Sequencing input: memory CD8+ T cells from PBMCs. The sample's cell subset or site label is to be understood as: CD45RO+ cells pooled with CCR7-negative TemRA cells. The CDR3 reads as follows: CASSRMRTKIYTDTQYF. The bases read TGCGCCAGCAGTCGTATGAGGACCAAAATATACACAGATACGCAGTATTTT.